Each of the 25 T cell receptor beta chains below was sequenced from the same sample in a study of T cells in Graves' hyperthyroidism and ophthalmopathy. Researchers amplified the TCR beta CDR3 regions from RNA transcripts. Using the HTBI primer set, a first-round RT-PCR was run on the TCR CDR3. One entry per CDR3 protein, called by TCRdb with MiXCR from the multiplex PCR reads. The table records under 350,000 distinct CDR3 sequences, 15% to 20% of them present only once. Sequences were obtained from blood. These receptors all stem from a woman aged 55-69 years with Graves' ophthalmopathy.

This clonotype appeared many times. This chain connects TRBV5-1 to TRBJ1-1; D may be TRBD1 (5 bases). Germline values: CDR1 SGHRS, CDR2 YFSETQ. V gave up 4 bases and J gave up 0 bases, with 13 bases separating them. CDR3 length: 15 residues. As DNA, the CDR3 is TGCGCCAGCAGCGGATCAGGGCGTATGAACACTGAAGCTTTCTTT. This sequence encodes CASSGSGRMNTEAFF.

This clonotype occurred many times. The rearrangement uses TRBV24-1 and TRBJ2-1, with TRBD2 identical over 10 bases. The J segment lost 0 bases and the V segment lost 4 bases, leaving 5 bases of the junction unmatched. CDR3 length: 17 amino acids. CDR1 is KGHDR and CDR2 is SFDVKD in the germline V gene. For the CDR3, the DNA is TGTGCCACCAGTGACCCGGGACTAGCGAGCTCCTACAATGAGCAGTTCTTC. Residues: CATSDPGLASSYNEQFF.

This clonotype has only one observation. One base away lies a much larger clone, so this may be a sequencing read error. The chain uses TRBV2 and TRBJ2-7, with 7 bases identical to TRBD1. This CDR3 is built from 15 residues. From germline, CDR1 is SNHLY and CDR2 FYNNEI. CDR3 protein: CASTTSPGGSCEQYF. The CDR3 DNA is TGTGCCAGCACCACCTCCCCAGGGGGTTCCTGCGAGCAGTACTTC. Looking up the rest from reference TRBV2 and TRBJ2-7 gives the full variable domain: EPEVTQTPSHQVTQMGQEVILRCVPISNHLYFYWYRQILGQKVEFLVSFYNNEISEKSEIFDDQFSVERPDGSNFTLKIRSTKLEDSAMYFCASTTSPGGSCEQYFGPGTRLTVT.

With regard to this clonotype: With a much larger clone just one base away, this may be a read error. The chain recombines TRBV9 with TRBJ1-5; the D is unclear. Germline CDR1 reads SGDLS; CDR2 reads YYNGEE. The CDR3 is 14 amino acids. The ends were cut back, 0 bases at V and 6 bases at J, with 10 bases in the middle. The CDR3: CASSVGLTGQPQHF. CDR3 sequence (DNA): TGTGCCAGCAGCGTAGGGCTGACCGGTCAGCCCCAGCATTTT.

This clonotype was detected a few times. The V and J genes are TRBV3-1 and TRBJ1-2; unclear D gene. The V and J ends lost 5 bases and 4 bases respectively, with 8 bases between them. Germline V gene sequence: CDR1 LGHDT, CDR2 YNNKEL (reference sequence). The CDR3 sequence is 12 residues long. CDR3 nucleotides: TGTGCCAGCAGCAGGGCAGTCTATGGCTACACCTTC. Protein: CASSRAVYGYTF.

At least ten counts were recorded for this clonotype. The genes are TRBV7-9 and TRBJ1-5, with D unclear. Germline lookup yields CDR1 SEHNR and CDR2 FQNEAQ (reference sequence). Trimming removed 7 bases at V and 6 bases at J, with 10 bases between. This CDR3 contains 12 residues. In DNA form, the CDR3 reads TGTGCCAGCACTGTCGCCGGTCAGCCCCAGCATTTT. This encodes CASTVAGQPQHF.

This clonotype was detected ten times or more. One junction end disagrees with the germline gene, perhaps due to a read error. This chain connects TRBV5-1 to TRBJ2-3; 7 bases are a match to TRBD1. This CDR3 contains 13 residues. CDR1 is SGHRS and CDR2 is YFSETQ in the germline V gene. CDR3 in amino acids: CASSLARGDTQYF. For the CDR3, the DNA is TGTGCCAGCAGCTTAGCCAGGGGGGATACGCAGTATTTT.

This clonotype occurred once. The germline gene is not matched at one end of the junction; a read error may be the cause. V and J are TRBV27 and TRBJ1-2; 8 nucleotides align to TRBD1. This CDR3 contains 14 residues. Germline V lookup: CDR1 MNHEY, CDR2 SMNVEV (reference sequence). In nucleotides, the CDR3 is TGTGCCAGCAATCCAGGGACAGGCTACTATGGCTACGCCTTC. Translating it yields CASNPGTGYYGYAF.

The gene calls are TRBV29-1 and TRBJ1-1; no firm D call. The CDR3 is 14 residues long. V lost 2 bases and J lost 7, with 17 bases in between. Germline loops: CDR1 SQVTM, CDR2 ANQGSEA. The CDR3 is CSVETKYSTFEAFF. CDR3 in DNA: TGCAGCGTTGAAACTAAGTATAGCACTTTTGAAGCTTTCTTT. Filled out from reference TRBV29-1 and TRBJ1-1, the complete variable domain reads SAVISQKPSRDICQRGTSLTIQCQVDSQVTMMFWYRQQPGQSLTLIATANQGSEATYESGFVIDKFPISRPNLTFSTLTVSNMSPEDSSIYLCSVETKYSTFEAFFGQGTRLTVV.

This clonotype showed up many times. DNA of the CDR3: TGTGCCAGCAGCTCCGACAGTGTTACGCAGTATTTT. It encodes CASSSDSVTQYF. This chain uses TRBV7-3 with TRBJ2-3; D is possibly TRBD1 (5 bases). The V end lost 4 bases, the J end lost 8 bases, and 10 bases lay between the germline ends. CDR3 length: 12 amino acids. Germline CDR1 and CDR2: SGHTA and FQGTGA.

As concerns this clonotype: A much larger clonotype is one base distant, so this may be a read error. CDR3 residues: CASGTGSLEQFF. The CDR3 DNA reads TGTGCCAGCGGAACAGGGAGCCTTGAGCAGTTCTTC. The chain has TRBV28 and TRBJ2-1; D is possibly TRBD1 (6 bases). The CDR3 runs to 12 residues. The V gene lost 8 bases and the J gene lost 9 bases, with 14 bases spanning the gap. Germline V gives CDR1 MDHEN, CDR2 SYDVKM.

This sequence joins TRBV20-1 and TRBJ1-3, with unresolved D. Trimming shortened V by 3 bases and J by 0 bases, and 6 bases separated the two germline ends. The CDR3 spans 13 residues. CDR1 is DFQATT, CDR2 SNEGSKA, per germline (reference sequence). The CDR3 region has the DNA TGCAGTGCTAGGAGGGACTCTGGAAACACCATATATTTT. Encoded protein: CSARRDSGNTIYF.

This clonotype came up many times. V usage is TRBV7-8 and J usage is TRBJ2-2, with a weak D call TRBD2 (5 bases). The germline V gene has CDR1 SGHVS and CDR2 FQNEAQ. The CDR3 contains 16 residues. V lost 1 base, J lost 0 bases, and 9 bases lay in between. In DNA form, the CDR3 reads TGTGCCAGCAGCTTAGTTGGCGGGTCGAACACCGGGGAGCTGTTTTTT. It encodes CASSLVGGSNTGELFF.

The rearrangement uses TRBV12-3 or TRBV12-4 and TRBJ2-7, with D perhaps TRBD1 (5 bases). V was shortened by 3 bases and J by 3 bases, with 12 bases between the two germline ends. The CDR3 loop spans 14 amino acids. The DNA of the CDR3 is TGTGCCAGCAGTTTTTTACAGGCCGGCTACGAGCAGTACTTC. Protein: CASSFLQAGYEQYF.

This clonotype was seen only a few times. The chain joins TRBV3-1 to TRBJ1-4; D remains ambiguous. V was shortened by 4 bases and J by 4 bases, with 10 bases between the two germline ends. The CDR3 has 14 amino acids. The germline V gene encodes CDR1 LGHDT and CDR2 YNNKEL (reference sequence). CDR3 sequence reads: CASSLRLGNEKLFF. In nucleotides, the CDR3 is TGTGCCAGCAGCCTTCGGCTCGGTAATGAAAAACTGTTTTTT.

The chain recombines TRBV12-3 or TRBV12-4 with TRBJ2-1, with 9 bases lining up with TRBD2. The CDR3 loop spans 15 amino acids. Losses at the gene ends were 1 base for V and 4 bases for J; bases not matched to a gene: 2. The DNA of the CDR3 is TGTGCCAGCAGTTTAGGAAGCGGGGGGTACAATGAGCAGTTCTTC. It is translated as CASSLGSGGYNEQFF.

In its sample, this clonotype was seen a few times. The chain couples TRBV15 to TRBJ1-4; possible D gene TRBD1, 6 bases. This CDR3 contains 14 residues. CDR1 is LNHNV and CDR2 is YYDKDF in the germline V gene (reference sequence). The V end lost 3 bases, the J end lost 3 bases, and 8 bases lay between the germline ends. The CDR3 loop is CATSSRGSNEKLFF. CDR3 nucleotides: TGTGCCACCAGCAGCAGGGGATCTAATGAAAAACTGTTTTTT. The whole variable domain, remainder taken from reference TRBV15 and TRBJ1-4, is DAMVIQNPRYQVTQFGKPVTLSCSQTLNHNVMYWYQQKSSQAPKLLFHYYDKDFNNEADTPDNFQSRRPNTSFCFLDIRSPGLGDTAMYLCATSSRGSNEKLFFGSGTQLSVL.

This rearrangement joins TRBV7-2 to TRBJ2-7; 7 positions match TRBD2. Germline V gives CDR1 SGHTA, CDR2 FQGNSA. The CDR3 consists of 12 residues. Trimming cost V 3 bases and J 5 bases; bases outside gene matches: 1. This CDR3 is CASSFRGDEQYF. The CDR3 DNA reads TGTGCCAGCAGCTTTCGGGGGGACGAGCAGTACTTC.

The chain has TRBV29-1 and TRBJ1-1; TRBD1 matches 8 bases. With 6 bases clipped from V and 3 bases from J, the junction kept 9 bases outside the gene matches. The CDR3 length is 14 residues. Germline V gene sequence: CDR1 SQVTM, CDR2 ANQGSEA. CDR3 region: CSVDPTGDHTEAFF. CDR3 nucleotides: TGCAGCGTAGACCCGACAGGGGACCACACTGAAGCTTTCTTT.

This clonotype was counted ten times or more. The chain recombines TRBV6-1 with TRBJ1-1; no firm D call. The germline V gene encodes CDR1 MNHNS and CDR2 SASEGT. The CDR3 consists of 15 residues. Deletions cut 7 bases from V and 6 bases from J, with 21 bases between. CDR3 loop: CASMGIESVGPEAFF. The CDR3 DNA sequence: TGTGCCAGCATGGGAATCGAAAGTGTTGGACCTGAAGCTTTCTTT.

This clonotype was counted ten times or more. The chain links TRBV5-1 to TRBJ1-1, with 7 nucleotides matching TRBD1. CDR1 SGHRS and CDR2 YFSETQ come from the germline V gene. The CDR3 is made up of 14 amino acids. Trimming cost V 2 bases and J 4 bases; bases outside gene matches: 5. CDR3 nucleotides: TGCGCCAGCAGCTTCGACAGGGTAGCCACTGAAGCTTTCTTT. Its protein is CASSFDRVATEAFF.

The table lists this clonotype with many counts. The chain joins TRBV20-1 to TRBJ2-3; 14 bases match TRBD2. The ends lost 0 bases at V and 0 bases at J; junction bases unmatched: 2. Per germline, CDR1 DFQATT and CDR2 SNEGSKA (reference sequence). The CDR3 runs to 17 residues. The CDR3 sequence is CSAREGLAGGSTDTQYF. In nucleotides, the CDR3 is TGCAGTGCTAGAGAAGGACTAGCGGGAGGAAGCACAGATACGCAGTATTTT.

This clonotype was detected only once. This rearrangement joins TRBV5-1 to TRBJ2-1, with 12 nucleotides matching TRBD2. The germline CDR1 and CDR2 sequences are SGHRS and YFSETQ. Trimming took 3 bases from V and 5 from J; bases not matched to a gene: 3. This CDR3 spans 15 amino acids. This chain's CDR3 is CASSSLAGGDNEQFF. The CDR3 nucleotides are TGCGCCAGCAGCTCCCTAGCGGGAGGGGACAATGAGCAGTTCTTC.

The chain recombines TRBV6-1 with TRBJ2-3, with D perhaps TRBD1 (5 bases). The V gene lost 7 bases and the J gene lost 0 bases, with 14 bases spanning the gap. The CDR3 runs to 15 residues. Germline-derived CDR1 and CDR2 are MNHNS and SASEGT. The CDR3 reads CASKRQQASTDTQYF. DNA for the CDR3: TGTGCCAGCAAGAGACAGCAAGCTAGCACAGATACGCAGTATTTT.

The chain joins TRBV28 to TRBJ2-3, with TRBD2 matching 13 bases. The germline V gene encodes CDR1 MDHEN and CDR2 SYDVKM. Trimming took 5 bases from V and 3 from J; bases not matched to a gene: 5. The CDR3 loop spans 16 amino acids. The CDR3 DNA reads TGTGCCAGCAGTGCCTCGGGACTAGCGGGAACAGATACGCAGTATTTT. Translated: CASSASGLAGTDTQYF.